The 18 T cell receptor beta chains below come from one sample, sequenced in a study of shared clonotypes between healthy human individuals (dated by TCRdb to the early 2020s). Receptors were amplified or captured by the immunoSEQ multiplex PCR assay. The immuneACCESS repertoire file appears here via TCRdb, limited to in-frame rearrangements. These files lack a portion of the clones; in checked studies, under half of the deficit traces to unresolved V genes, and the cause of the others is not known. The sample table contains 850,000 to 1,200,000 clones; only one count was recorded for roughly 80% of them. The biggest ten clones account for 1.2% to 1.5% of the sample. Material for sequencing was memory CD4+ T cells sorted from blood. This specimen's cell subset or site label, interpreted: CD45RA-negative fraction. The receptor source for this set is a man between 18 and 35 years old in good health.

The chain has TRBV21-1 and TRBJ2-1; TRBD2 is the table's D call and was not checked against the DNA. TRBV21-1 constitutes a pseudogene. CDR3 size: 13 residues. CDR3 region: CASMLAGGQEQFF. CDR3 bases: TGTGCCAGCATGCTAGCGGGGGGGCAAGAGCAGTTCTTC.

This clone was recorded only once. The chain employs TRBV19 and TRBJ2-1; 9 nucleotides match TRBD2. CDR1 and CDR2 (germline): LNHDA, SQIVND (reference sequence). The V gene end was trimmed by 5 bases and the J gene end by 3 bases; junction bases not matched to a gene: 5. There are 15 residues in the CDR3. CDR3 bases: TGTGCCAGTAGTGGGCTAGCGGGATTCTACAATGAGCAGTTCTTC. As protein: CASSGLAGFYNEQFF.

The V call is TRBV2, the J call TRBJ1-4; D might be TRBD1 (5 bases). V dropped 7 bases and J dropped 5 bases, with 8 bases sitting between them. Germline V gene lookup returns CDR1 SNHLY and CDR2 FYNNEI. The CDR3 contains 12 residues. CDR3 DNA sequence: TGTGCCAGCACCGGGGACAATGAAAAACTGTTTTTT. It is translated as CASTGDNEKLFF.

V gene TRBV2 combines with J gene TRBJ2-2; D unresolved. V was pared by 1 base and J by 2 bases, with 8 bases between. From germline, CDR1 is SNHLY and CDR2 FYNNEI. The CDR3 sequence is 15 residues long. The CDR3 DNA reads TGTGCCAGCAGTGAAGGGACCAAAAACACCGGGGAGCTGTTTTTT. Its protein product is CASSEGTKNTGELFF.

V and J are TRBV28 and TRBJ1-4; possible D gene TRBD1, 5 bases. The CDR3 contains 15 residues. Trimming took off 7 bases at V and 0 bases at J, with 12 bases between the two ends. Germline values: CDR1 MDHEN, CDR2 SYDVKM. The chain's CDR3 is CASTNWGTTNEKLFF. CDR3 nucleotides: TGTGCCAGCACCAACTGGGGGACAACTAATGAAAAACTGTTTTTT.

In regard to this clone: In the same sample, other DNA sequences code for this CDR3. V and J are TRBV28 and TRBJ2-5, with 8 positions matching TRBD2. Germline assignment: CDR1 MDHEN and CDR2 SYDVKM. The length of the CDR3 is 14 residues. V dropped 4 bases and J dropped 2; count of bases not matched to a gene: 3. CDR3 nucleotides: TGTGCCAGCAGTTCGTTAGCGGGACAAGAGACCCAGTACTTC. Its translation is CASSSLAGQETQYF.

In regard to this clone: In the same sample, other DNA sequences code for this CDR3. V and J are TRBV2 and TRBJ2-3; D is perhaps TRBD1 or TRBD2 (5 bases each). There are 13 residues in the CDR3. Germline V gene data show CDR1 as SNHLY and CDR2 as FYNNEI. The V gene lost 2 bases and the J gene lost 3 bases, with 6 bases spanning the gap. The CDR3 loop reads CASSEWGTDTQYF. The CDR3 nucleotides read TGTGCCAGCAGTGAATGGGGGACAGATACGCAGTATTTT.

The chain joins TRBV11-2 to TRBJ2-7, with D maybe TRBD2 (5 bases). CDR1 is SGHAT, CDR2 FQNNGV, per germline. With 0 bases removed from V and 0 bases from J, the gap between germline ends came to 9 bases. This CDR3 contains 15 residues. The CDR3 DNA reads as TGTGCCAGCAGCTTAGAGAGGGCGGGCTCCTACGAGCAGTACTTC. Amino acid sequence: CASSLERAGSYEQYF.

The chain has TRBV7-9 and TRBJ2-1, with 12 positions matching TRBD2. The germline CDR1 and CDR2 sequences are SEHNR and FQNEAQ (reference sequence). This CDR3 is built from 14 residues. V dropped 6 bases and J dropped 7; count of bases not matched to a gene: 4. The CDR3 loop reads CASRTSGRYNEQFF. In DNA, the CDR3 is TGTGCCAGCAGAACTAGCGGGAGGTATAATGAGCAGTTCTTC.

This clone was seen a single time. The likely explanation is a read error, given a far larger clone one base away. The chain links TRBV5-6 to TRBJ2-5, with D perhaps matching TRBD2 (5 bases). V lost 7 bases and J lost 4, with 5 bases in between. Germline V CDR1 and CDR2: SGHDT, YYEEEE. The length of the CDR3 is 10 residues. For the CDR3, the DNA is TGTGCCAGCGGGAGAGAGACCCAGTACTTC. Translated, it gives CASGRETQYF. Variable domain in full (rest from reference TRBV5-6 and TRBJ2-5): DAGVTQSPTHLIKTRGQQVTLRCSPKSGHDTVSWYQQALGQGPQFIFQYYEEEERQRGNFPDRFSGHQFPNYSSELNVNALLLGDSALYLCASGRETQYFGPGTRLLVL.

The chain joins TRBV4-3 to TRBJ1-1, with no clear D. This CDR3 is built from 14 residues. V was clipped by 1 base and J by 4 bases, with 10 bases between them. Germline loops: CDR1 LGHNA, CDR2 YSLEER. The CDR3 spells CASSQGAGSTEAFF. The CDR3 DNA follows: TGCGCCAGCAGCCAAGGGGCGGGCAGCACTGAAGCTTTCTTT.

J is TRBJ2-2 and V is TRBV5-1, with a tentative D call TRBD2 (5 bases). The germline V and J ends were trimmed by 3 bases and 2 bases, with 17 bases remaining between them. Germline values: CDR1 SGHRS, CDR2 YFSETQ. The CDR3 sequence is 17 residues long. The CDR3 protein is CASSWRSSGTNTGELFF. For the CDR3, the DNA is TGCGCCAGCAGCTGGCGCTCGAGCGGAACAAACACCGGGGAGCTGTTTTTT.

CDR3 sequence: CASSLPRSRGEQYF. CDR3 nucleotides: TGTGCCAGCAGCCTCCCACGGAGCCGGGGAGAGCAGTACTTC. The chain employs TRBV7-2 and TRBJ2-7, with a tentative D call TRBD2 (5 bases). This CDR3 region has 14 residues. Germline CDR1 SGHTA, CDR2 FQGNSA. V was pared by 5 bases and J by 7 bases, with 18 bases between.

This clone has a handful of counts. The rearrangement joins TRBV19 to TRBJ1-5; the D gene is possibly TRBD1 (5 bases). V was cut by 1 base and J by 3 bases, with 13 bases left in between. CDR1 is LNHDA and CDR2 is SQIVND in the germline V gene (reference sequence). This CDR3 is 16 amino acids long. CDR3 residues: CASSIVTGTVNQPQHF. CDR3 nucleotides: TGTGCCAGTAGTATAGTTACCGGGACCGTCAATCAGCCCCAGCATTTT. Variable domain in full (rest from reference TRBV19 and TRBJ1-5): DGGITQSPKYLFRKEGQNVTLSCEQNLNHDAMYWYRQDPGQGLRLIYYSQIVNDFQKGDIAEGYSVSREKKESFPLTVTSAQKNPTAFYLCASSIVTGTVNQPQHFGDGTRLSIL.

The rearrangement joins TRBV5-1 to TRBJ2-2; 12 bases line up with TRBD2. This CDR3 region has 19 residues. With 4 bases clipped from V and 0 bases from J, the junction kept 10 bases outside the gene matches. Per the germline V gene, CDR1 is SGHRS and CDR2 is YFSETQ. The CDR3: CASSEGLAGRSSNTGELFF. In nucleotides, the CDR3 is TGCGCCAGCAGCGAGGGACTAGCGGGCCGATCCTCGAACACCGGGGAGCTGTTTTTT.

This sequence joins TRBV29-1 and TRBJ1-2; TRBD1 might be the D (5 bases). The CDR3 loop spans 13 amino acids. The germline CDR1 and CDR2 sequences are SQVTM and ANQGSEA. The V end lost 2 bases, the J end lost 5 bases, and 12 bases lay between the germline ends. Written as DNA, the CDR3 is TGCAGCGTTGAAAAGAGGGGAATTTATGGCTACACCTTC. The encoded protein is CSVEKRGIYGYTF.

V gene TRBV5-4 combines with J gene TRBJ1-5, with D maybe TRBD1 (6 bases). Germline lookup yields CDR1 SGHNT and CDR2 YYREEE (reference sequence). The CDR3 length is 17 residues. V was pared by 0 bases and J by 1 base, with 14 bases between. The DNA for the CDR3 is TGTGCCAGCAGCTTGGGAGGACGAGGGACAAGCAATCAGCCCCAGCATTTT. Amino acid sequence: CASSLGGRGTSNQPQHF.

CDR3 residues: CASSTPGQGRAEAFF. The CDR3 region has the DNA TGTGCCAGCAGTACCCCGGGACAGGGTCGCGCTGAAGCTTTCTTT. The chain is built from TRBV6-1 and TRBJ1-1; 9 bases map to TRBD1. From germline, CDR1 is MNHNS and CDR2 SASEGT. The V gene end was trimmed by 5 bases and the J gene end by 6 bases; junction bases not matched to a gene: 10. The CDR3 spans 15 residues.